This T cell receptor beta chain was captured by sequencing in a study of blood T cell repertoires in COVID-19. Study at large: The origin of the acute and convalescent COVID-19 samples was the United States, Italy and Spain. T cells, B-cell-depleted T cells, or PBMCs supplied cDNA or gDNA.

The V gene end was trimmed by 0 bases and the J gene end by 1 base; junction bases not matched to a gene: 4. The CDR3 extends over 16 amino acids. Germline V gene lookup returns CDR1 LGHNA and CDR2 YSLEER. In the authors' methods: It was from reference gene primer amplification that nucleated cell counts were estimated. Sequenced by immunoSEQ multiplex PCR; TCRdb stores in-frame clones only, minus some. V and J calls and clone size come straight from that table; D and trimming were deduced from the DNA. This sample carries fewer than 200,000 clones, more than 75% of them seen once, and the ten largest clones take approximately 9%.

This chain connects TRBV4-3 to TRBJ1-1; 8 positions agree with TRBD1. This TCR was sampled from a woman between 50 and 59 years old with active or convalescent COVID-19. The specimen was peripheral blood. DNA of the CDR3: TGCGCCAGCAGCCAAGATTTGGGGACAGGGAACACTGAAGCTTTCTTT. Residues: CASSQDLGTGNTEAFF.